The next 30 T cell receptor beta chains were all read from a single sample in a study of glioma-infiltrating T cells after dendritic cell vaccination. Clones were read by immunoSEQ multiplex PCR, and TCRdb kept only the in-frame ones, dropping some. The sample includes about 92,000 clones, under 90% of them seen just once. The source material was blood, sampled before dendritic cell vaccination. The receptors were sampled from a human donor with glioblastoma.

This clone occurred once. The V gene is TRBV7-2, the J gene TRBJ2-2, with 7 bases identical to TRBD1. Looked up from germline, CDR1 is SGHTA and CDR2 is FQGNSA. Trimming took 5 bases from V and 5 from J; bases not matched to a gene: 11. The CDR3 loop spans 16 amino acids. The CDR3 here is CASSRAGTEVTGELFF. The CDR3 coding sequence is TGTGCCAGCAGCAGAGCCGGGACAGAAGTAACCGGGGAGCTGTTTTTT. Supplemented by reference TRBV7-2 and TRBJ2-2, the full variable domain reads GAGVSQSPSNKVTEKGKDVELRCDPISGHTALYWYRQSLGQGLEFLIYFQGNSAPDKSGLPSDRFSAERTGGSVSTLTIQRTQQEDSAVYLCASSRAGTEVTGELFFGEGSRLTVL.

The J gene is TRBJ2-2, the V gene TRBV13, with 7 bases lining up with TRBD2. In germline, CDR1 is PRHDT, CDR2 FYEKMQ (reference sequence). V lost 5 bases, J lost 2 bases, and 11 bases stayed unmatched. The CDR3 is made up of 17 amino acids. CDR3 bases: TGTGCCAGCAGCCCCCCGGGGGGACCTAGAAACACCGGGGAGCTGTTTTTT. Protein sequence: CASSPPGGPRNTGELFF. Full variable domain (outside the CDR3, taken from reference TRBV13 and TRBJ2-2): AAGVIQSPRHLIKEKRETATLKCYPIPRHDTVYWYQQGPGQDPQFLISFYEKMQSDKGSIPDRFSAQQFSDYHSELNMSSLELGDSALYFCASSPPGGPRNTGELFFGEGSRLTVL.

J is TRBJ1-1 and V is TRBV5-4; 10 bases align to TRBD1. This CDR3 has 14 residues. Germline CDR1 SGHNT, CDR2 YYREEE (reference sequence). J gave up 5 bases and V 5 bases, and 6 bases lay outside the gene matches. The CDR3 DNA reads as TGTGCCAGCAGACAAGACAGGGGGCATACTGAAGCTTTCTTT. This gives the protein CASRQDRGHTEAFF. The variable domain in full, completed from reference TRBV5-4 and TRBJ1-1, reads ETGVTQSPTHLIKTRGQQVTLRCSSQSGHNTVSWYQQALGQGPQFIFQYYREEENGRGNFPPRFSGLQFPNYSSELNVNALELDDSALYLCASRQDRGHTEAFFGQGTRLTVV.

CDR3 nucleotides: TGTGCCAGCAGCCCCGGAACCGGGACAGGGGGCCAGGAGACCCAGTACTTC. This encodes CASSPGTGTGGQETQYF. The genes are TRBV11-3 and TRBJ2-5; 12 bases match TRBD1. The V segment lost 5 bases and the J segment 5 bases; nucleotides outside the gene matches: 12. The germline CDR1 and CDR2 sequences are SGHNT and YENEEA. CDR3 length equals 17 residues.

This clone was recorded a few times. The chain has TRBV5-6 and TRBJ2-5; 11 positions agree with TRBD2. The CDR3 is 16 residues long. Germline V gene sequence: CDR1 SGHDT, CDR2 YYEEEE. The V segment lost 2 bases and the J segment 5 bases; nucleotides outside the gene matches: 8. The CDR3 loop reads CASSLLTSGSHETQYF. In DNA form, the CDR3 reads TGTGCCAGCAGCTTACTCACTAGCGGGAGTCATGAGACCCAGTACTTC.

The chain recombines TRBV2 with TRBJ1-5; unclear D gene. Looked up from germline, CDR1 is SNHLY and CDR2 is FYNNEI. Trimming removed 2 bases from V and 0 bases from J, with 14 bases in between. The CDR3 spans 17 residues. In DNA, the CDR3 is TGTGCCAGCAGTGAACCGGCAGGTACCTATAGCAATCAGCCCCAGCATTTT. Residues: CASSEPAGTYSNQPQHF.

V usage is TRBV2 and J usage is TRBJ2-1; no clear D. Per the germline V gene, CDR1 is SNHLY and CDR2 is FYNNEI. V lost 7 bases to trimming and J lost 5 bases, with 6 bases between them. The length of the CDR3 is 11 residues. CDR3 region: CASTLHNEQFF. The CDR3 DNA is TGTGCCAGCACCCTCCACAATGAGCAGTTCTTC.

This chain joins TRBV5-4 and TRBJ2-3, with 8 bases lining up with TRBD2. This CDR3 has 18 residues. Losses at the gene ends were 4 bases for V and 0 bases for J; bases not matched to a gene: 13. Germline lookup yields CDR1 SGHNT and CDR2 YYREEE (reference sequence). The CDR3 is CASSQSHTSGTSTDTQYF. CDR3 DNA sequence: TGTGCCAGCAGCCAATCTCATACTAGCGGTACTAGCACAGATACGCAGTATTTT.

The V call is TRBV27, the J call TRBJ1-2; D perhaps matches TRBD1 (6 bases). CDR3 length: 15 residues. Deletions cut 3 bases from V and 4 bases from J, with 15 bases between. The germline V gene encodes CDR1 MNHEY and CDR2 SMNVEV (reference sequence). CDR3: CASSLGRGRGYGYTF. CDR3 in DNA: TGTGCCAGCAGTTTGGGGAGGGGCAGGGGCTATGGCTACACCTTC.

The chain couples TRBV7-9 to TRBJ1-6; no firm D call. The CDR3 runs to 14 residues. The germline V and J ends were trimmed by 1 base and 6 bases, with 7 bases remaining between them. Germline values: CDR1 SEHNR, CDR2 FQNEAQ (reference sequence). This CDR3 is CASSLDASNSPLHF. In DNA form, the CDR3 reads TGTGCCAGCAGCTTAGACGCGTCTAATTCACCCCTCCACTTT.

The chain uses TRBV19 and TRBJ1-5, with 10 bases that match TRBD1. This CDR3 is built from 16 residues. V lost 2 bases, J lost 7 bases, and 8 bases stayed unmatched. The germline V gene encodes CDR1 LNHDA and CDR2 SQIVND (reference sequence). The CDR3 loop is CASSILGTGAKQPQHF. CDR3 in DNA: TGTGCCAGTAGTATATTGGGGACAGGGGCTAAGCAGCCCCAGCATTTT.

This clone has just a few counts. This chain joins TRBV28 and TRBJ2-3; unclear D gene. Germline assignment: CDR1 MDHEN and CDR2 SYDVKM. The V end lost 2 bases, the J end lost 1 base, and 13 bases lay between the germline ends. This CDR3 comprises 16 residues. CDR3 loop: CASSLRQTAGTDTQYF. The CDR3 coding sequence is TGTGCCAGCAGTTTAAGGCAGACCGCGGGCACAGATACGCAGTATTTT.

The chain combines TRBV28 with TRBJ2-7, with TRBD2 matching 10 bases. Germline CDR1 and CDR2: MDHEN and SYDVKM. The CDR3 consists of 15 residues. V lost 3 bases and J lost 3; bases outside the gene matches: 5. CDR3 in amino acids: CASSFLAGVFYEQYF. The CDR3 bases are TGTGCCAGCAGTTTTCTAGCGGGAGTGTTCTACGAGCAGTACTTC. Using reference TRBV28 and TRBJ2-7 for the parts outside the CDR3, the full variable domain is DVKVTQSSRYLVKRTGEKVFLECVQDMDHENMFWYRQDPGLGLRLIYFSYDVKMKEKGDIPEGYSVSREKKERFSLILESASTNQTSMYLCASSFLAGVFYEQYFGPGTRLTVT.

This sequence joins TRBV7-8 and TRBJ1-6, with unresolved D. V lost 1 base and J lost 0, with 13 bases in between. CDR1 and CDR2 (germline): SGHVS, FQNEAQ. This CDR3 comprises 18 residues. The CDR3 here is CASSLVGGRSSYNSPLHF. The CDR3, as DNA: TGTGCCAGCAGCTTAGTCGGAGGAAGGAGCTCCTATAATTCACCCCTCCACTTT.

The CDR3 loop reads CACSEGGSYNEQFF. DNA for the CDR3: TGTGCCTGCTCCGAAGGAGGCTCCTACAATGAGCAGTTCTTC. The chain is built from TRBV11-3 and TRBJ2-1, with D perhaps matching TRBD2 (5 bases). CDR3 length: 14 residues. CDR1 and CDR2 from the germline V gene are SGHNT and YENEEA. The germline V and J ends were trimmed by 11 bases and 0 bases, with 14 bases remaining between them.

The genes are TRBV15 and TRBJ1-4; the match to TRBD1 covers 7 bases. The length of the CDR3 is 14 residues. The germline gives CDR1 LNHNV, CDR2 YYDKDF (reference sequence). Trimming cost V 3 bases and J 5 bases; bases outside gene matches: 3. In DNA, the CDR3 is TGTGCCACCAGCAGCGCAGGGGGGAATGAAAAACTGTTTTTT. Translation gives CATSSAGGNEKLFF.

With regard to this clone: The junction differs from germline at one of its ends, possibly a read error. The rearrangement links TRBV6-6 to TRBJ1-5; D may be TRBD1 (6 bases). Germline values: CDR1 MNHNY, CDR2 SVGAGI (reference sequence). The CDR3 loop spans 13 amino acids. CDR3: CAGSRGSNQPQHF. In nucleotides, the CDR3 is TGTGCCGGCAGCAGGGGTTCCAATCAGCCCCAGCATTTT.

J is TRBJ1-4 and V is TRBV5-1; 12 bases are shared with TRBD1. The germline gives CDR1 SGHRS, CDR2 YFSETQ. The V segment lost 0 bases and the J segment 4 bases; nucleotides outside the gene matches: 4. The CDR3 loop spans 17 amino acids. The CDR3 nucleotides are TGCGCCAGCAGCTTGGGGGACAGGGGGCACGGTAATGAAAAACTGTTTTTT. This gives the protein CASSLGDRGHGNEKLFF.

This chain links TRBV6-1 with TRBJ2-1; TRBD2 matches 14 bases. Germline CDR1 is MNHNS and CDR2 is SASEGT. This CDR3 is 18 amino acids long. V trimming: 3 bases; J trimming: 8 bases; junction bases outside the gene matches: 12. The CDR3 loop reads CASSDGRLAGGPSDEQFF. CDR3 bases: TGTGCCAGCAGTGACGGGCGACTAGCGGGAGGGCCTAGCGATGAGCAGTTCTTC.

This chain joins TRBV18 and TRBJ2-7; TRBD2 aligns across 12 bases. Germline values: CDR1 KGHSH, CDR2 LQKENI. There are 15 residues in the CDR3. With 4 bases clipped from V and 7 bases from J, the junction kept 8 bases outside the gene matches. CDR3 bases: TGTGCCAGCTCACAGGCTAGCGGGAGGGCCGGTGAGCAGTACTTC. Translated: CASSQASGRAGEQYF.

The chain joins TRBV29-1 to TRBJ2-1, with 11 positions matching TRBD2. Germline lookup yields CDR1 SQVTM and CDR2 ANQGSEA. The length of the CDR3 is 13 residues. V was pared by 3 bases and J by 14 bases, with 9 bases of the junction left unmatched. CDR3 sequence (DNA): TGCAGCGTTGATGGGGCCCTAGCGGGAGGAAAGTTCTTC. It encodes CSVDGALAGGKFF.

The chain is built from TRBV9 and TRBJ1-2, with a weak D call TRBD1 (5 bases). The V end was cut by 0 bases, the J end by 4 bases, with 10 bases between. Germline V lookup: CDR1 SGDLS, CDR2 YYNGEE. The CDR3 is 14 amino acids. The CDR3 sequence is CASSVGGPVYGYTF. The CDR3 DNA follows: TGTGCCAGCAGCGTAGGGGGCCCAGTCTATGGCTACACCTTC.

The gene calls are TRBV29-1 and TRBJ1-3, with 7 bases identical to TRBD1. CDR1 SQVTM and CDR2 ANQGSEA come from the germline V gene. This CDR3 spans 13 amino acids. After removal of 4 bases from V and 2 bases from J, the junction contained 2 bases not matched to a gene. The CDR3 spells CSVGGQTGNTIYF. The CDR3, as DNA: TGCAGCGTTGGGGGACAGACTGGAAACACCATATATTTT. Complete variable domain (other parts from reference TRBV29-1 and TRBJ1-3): SAVISQKPSRDICQRGTSLTIQCQVDSQVTMMFWYRQQPGQSLTLIATANQGSEATYESGFVIDKFPISRPNLTFSTLTVSNMSPEDSSIYLCSVGGQTGNTIYFGEGSWLTVV.

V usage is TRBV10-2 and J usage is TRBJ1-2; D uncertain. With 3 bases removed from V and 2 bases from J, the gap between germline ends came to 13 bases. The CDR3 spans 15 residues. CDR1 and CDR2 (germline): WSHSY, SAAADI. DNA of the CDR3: TGCGCCAGCAGTGATCCATCCCCGGAGAACTATGGCTACACCTTC. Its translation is CASSDPSPENYGYTF.

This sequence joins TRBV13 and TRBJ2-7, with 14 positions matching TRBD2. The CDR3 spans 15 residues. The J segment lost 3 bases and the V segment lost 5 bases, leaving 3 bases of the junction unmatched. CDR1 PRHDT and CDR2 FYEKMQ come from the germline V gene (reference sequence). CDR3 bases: TGTGCCAGCAGCGCCGGGACTAGCGGGGGCTACGAGCAGTACTTC. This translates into CASSAGTSGGYEQYF.

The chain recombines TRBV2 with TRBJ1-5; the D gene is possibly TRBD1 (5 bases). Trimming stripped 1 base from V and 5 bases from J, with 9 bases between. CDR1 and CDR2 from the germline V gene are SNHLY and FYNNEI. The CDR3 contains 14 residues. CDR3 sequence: CASSEGGRDQPQHF. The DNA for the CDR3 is TGTGCCAGCAGTGAAGGTGGCAGGGATCAGCCCCAGCATTTT.

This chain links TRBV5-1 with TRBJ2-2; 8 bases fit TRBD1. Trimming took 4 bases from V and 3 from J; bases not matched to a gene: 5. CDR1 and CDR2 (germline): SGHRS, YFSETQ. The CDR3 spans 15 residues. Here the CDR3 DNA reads TGCGCCAGCAGCATCGGACAGGGAGACACCGGGGAGCTGTTTTTT. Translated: CASSIGQGDTGELFF.

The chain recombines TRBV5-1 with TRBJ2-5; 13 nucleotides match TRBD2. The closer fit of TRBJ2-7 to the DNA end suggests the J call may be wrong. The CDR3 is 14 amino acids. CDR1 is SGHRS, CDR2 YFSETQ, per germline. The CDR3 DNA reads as TGCGCCAGCAGCCTAACTAGCGGGGGGGACGAGCAGTACTTC. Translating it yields CASSLTSGGDEQYF.

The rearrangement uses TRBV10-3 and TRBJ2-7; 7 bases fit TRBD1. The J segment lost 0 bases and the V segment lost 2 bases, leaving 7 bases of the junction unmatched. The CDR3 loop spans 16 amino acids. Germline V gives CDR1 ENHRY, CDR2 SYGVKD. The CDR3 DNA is TGTGCCATCAGTGAGCCGGGACAGAGGAGCTCCTACGAGCAGTACTTC. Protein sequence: CAISEPGQRSSYEQYF.

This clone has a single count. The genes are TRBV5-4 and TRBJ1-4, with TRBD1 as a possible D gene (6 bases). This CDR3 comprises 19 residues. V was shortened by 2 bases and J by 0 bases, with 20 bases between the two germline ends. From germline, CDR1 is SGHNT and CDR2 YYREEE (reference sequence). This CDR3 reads CASSFGQRIKQATNEKLFF. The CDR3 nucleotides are TGTGCCAGCAGCTTCGGACAGCGCATCAAACAGGCAACTAATGAAAAACTGTTTTTT. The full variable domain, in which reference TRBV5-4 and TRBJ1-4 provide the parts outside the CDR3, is ETGVTQSPTHLIKTRGQQVTLRCSSQSGHNTVSWYQQALGQGPQFIFQYYREEENGRGNFPPRFSGLQFPNYSSELNVNALELDDSALYLCASSFGQRIKQATNEKLFFGSGTQLSVL.